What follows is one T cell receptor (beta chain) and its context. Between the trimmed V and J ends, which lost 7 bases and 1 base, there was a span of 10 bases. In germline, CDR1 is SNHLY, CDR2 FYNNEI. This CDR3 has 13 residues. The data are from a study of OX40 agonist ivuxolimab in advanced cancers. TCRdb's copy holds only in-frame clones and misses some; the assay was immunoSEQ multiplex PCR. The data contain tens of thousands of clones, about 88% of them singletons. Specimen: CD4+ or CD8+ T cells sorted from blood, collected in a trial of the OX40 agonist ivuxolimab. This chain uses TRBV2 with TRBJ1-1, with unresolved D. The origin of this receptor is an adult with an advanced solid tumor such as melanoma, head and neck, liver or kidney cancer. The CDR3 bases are TGTGCCAGCACGAGGGCGGAGAACACTGAAGCTTTCTTT. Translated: CASTRAENTEAFF. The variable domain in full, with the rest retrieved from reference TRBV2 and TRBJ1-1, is EPEVTQTPSHQVTQMGQEVILRCVPISNHLYFYWYRQILGQKVEFLVSFYNNEISEKSEIFDDQFSVERPDGSNFTLKIRSTKLEDSAMYFCASTRAENTEAFFGQGTRLTVV.